These 15 T cell receptor beta chains originate from one sample sequenced in a study of shared clonotypes between healthy human individuals. This table comes from immunoSEQ multiplex PCR, and its TCRdb copy is limited to in-frame clones, with some not included. The sample yields more than 2,000,000 clones, 93% seen once. Sequencing was done on a sample of naive CD4+ T cells from PBMCs. Subset in this sample: CD45RA+ positively selected. The source of these receptors is a young man in good health. Some clones in this sample may be carry-over from other donors' samples.

This chain joins TRBV5-1 and TRBJ2-1; D ambiguous. Germline assignment: CDR1 SGHRS and CDR2 YFSETQ. The length of the CDR3 is 16 residues. V shed 5 bases and J shed 0 bases, with 15 bases lying between them. Here the CDR3 DNA reads TGCGCCAGCAGTGGGCCCGCTGTAAGCTCCTACAATGAGCAGTTCTTC. Translated, it gives CASSGPAVSSYNEQFF. The full variable domain, with the rest looked up from reference TRBV5-1 and TRBJ2-1, is KAGVTQTPRYLIKTRGQQVTLSCSPISGHRSVSWYQQTPGQGLQFLFEYFSETQRNKGNFPGRFSGRQFSNSRSEMNVSTLELGDSALYLCASSGPAVSSYNEQFFGPGTRLTVL.

The genes are TRBV10-3 and TRBJ1-5, with D possibly matching TRBD1 (5 bases). The V gene lost 2 bases and the J gene lost 3 bases, with 11 bases spanning the gap. The CDR3 extends over 15 amino acids. Germline CDR1 ENHRY, CDR2 SYGVKD. The CDR3 loop reads CAISEGALPNQPQHF. The CDR3 DNA sequence: TGTGCCATCAGTGAGGGGGCCTTACCCAATCAGCCCCAGCATTTT.

V usage is TRBV4-3 and J usage is TRBJ2-5; D is possibly TRBD2 (7 bases). Germline V gene sequence: CDR1 LGHNA, CDR2 YSLEER. The CDR3 spans 17 residues. Trimming removed 1 base from V and 1 base from J, with 16 bases in between. The CDR3 is CASSQGGGGLGQETQYF. CDR3 DNA sequence: TGCGCCAGCAGCCAAGGGGGAGGGGGATTGGGCCAAGAGACCCAGTACTTC.

The chain is built from TRBV5-4 and TRBJ2-3; 8 bases align to TRBD2. CDR1 and CDR2 from the germline V gene are SGHNT and YYREEE (reference sequence). The CDR3 is 17 residues long. Losses at the gene ends were 7 bases for V and 6 bases for J; bases not matched to a gene: 19. The CDR3 DNA reads as TGTGCCAGCCGCCAGGAGGCTAGCGGGTTCGCTAGCGATACGCAGTATTTT. It specifies CASRQEASGFASDTQYF.

The J gene is TRBJ1-5, the V gene TRBV2, with D maybe TRBD1 (5 bases). Trimming removed 7 bases from V and 1 base from J, with 14 bases in between. The CDR3 loop spans 15 amino acids. Germline V gene data show CDR1 as SNHLY and CDR2 as FYNNEI. In nucleotides, the CDR3 is TGTGCCAGCATTCGGGACGCGGCGAGCAATCAGCCCCAGCATTTT. It codes for CASIRDAASNQPQHF.

The V call is TRBV28, the J call TRBJ2-5; TRBD1 might be the D (6 bases). This CDR3 contains 15 residues. Germline assignment: CDR1 MDHEN and CDR2 SYDVKM. The V and J ends lost 6 bases and 0 bases respectively, with 14 bases between them. The CDR3, as DNA: TGTGCCAGCAGCCACCCGAAGGGGGACCAAGAGACCCAGTACTTC. Encoded protein: CASSHPKGDQETQYF.

This sequence joins TRBV7-8 and TRBJ2-1; 12 bases align to TRBD2. The CDR3 loop spans 18 amino acids. Germline V gene lookup returns CDR1 SGHVS and CDR2 FQNEAQ. Trimming removed 1 base from V and 6 bases from J; junction bases left unmatched: 10. CDR3 protein: CASSLEFVRTSGTNEQFF. CDR3 in DNA: TGTGCCAGCAGCTTAGAGTTCGTTCGGACTAGCGGGACCAATGAGCAGTTCTTC.

The chain recombines TRBV27 with TRBJ2-1; 7 bases match TRBD2. Trimming took 10 bases from V and 4 from J; bases not matched to a gene: 7. This CDR3 comprises 13 residues. CDR1 MNHEY and CDR2 SMNVEV come from the germline V gene (reference sequence). The CDR3 sequence is CANPVGGYNEQFF. The CDR3 nucleotides are TGTGCCAACCCCGTGGGGGGGTACAATGAGCAGTTCTTC.

V and J are TRBV7-3 and TRBJ2-3; D unresolved. The germline V gene has CDR1 SGHTA and CDR2 FQGTGA. CDR3 length: 15 residues. The germline V and J ends were trimmed by 2 bases and 6 bases, with 15 bases remaining between them. The CDR3, as DNA: TGTGCCAGCAGCTTAGGGCCGGGCCGAAGGGATACGCAGTATTTT. Residues: CASSLGPGRRDTQYF. Full variable domain (outside the CDR3, taken from reference TRBV7-3 and TRBJ2-3): GAGVSQTPSNKVTEKGKYVELRCDPISGHTALYWYRQSLGQGPEFLIYFQGTGAADDSGLPNDRFFAVRPEGSVSTLKIQRTERGDSAVYLCASSLGPGRRDTQYFGPGTRLTVL.

In DNA form, the CDR3 reads TGTGCCAGCAGCCCTGGAAGTCCAGATACGCAGTATTTT. Its translation is CASSPGSPDTQYF. J is TRBJ2-3 and V is TRBV4-2; unclear D gene. The CDR3 consists of 13 residues. CDR1 and CDR2 from the germline V gene are LGHNA and YNFKEQ. The V and J ends lost 4 bases and 4 bases respectively, with 9 bases between them.

The V call is TRBV2, the J call TRBJ2-2; the D call may be TRBD1 or TRBD2 (5 bases each). V was clipped by 8 bases and J by 4 bases, with 14 bases between them. This CDR3 is built from 14 residues. Germline CDR1 SNHLY, CDR2 FYNNEI. This CDR3 reads CASAGTVSTGELFF. In DNA, the CDR3 is TGTGCCAGCGCTGGGACGGTCTCCACCGGGGAGCTGTTTTTT. Together with reference TRBV2 and TRBJ2-2, the CDR3 gives the full variable domain: EPEVTQTPSHQVTQMGQEVILRCVPISNHLYFYWYRQILGQKVEFLVSFYNNEISEKSEIFDDQFSVERPDGSNFTLKIRSTKLEDSAMYFCASAGTVSTGELFFGEGSRLTVL.

The chain employs TRBV27 and TRBJ2-7, with D hard to call. V shed 8 bases and J shed 5 bases, with 19 bases lying between them. This CDR3 is 14 amino acids long. Germline assignment: CDR1 MNHEY and CDR2 SMNVEV (reference sequence). The CDR3 protein is CASGARPPGNEQYF. The CDR3 region has the DNA TGTGCCAGCGGAGCTCGGCCCCCAGGAAACGAGCAGTACTTC.

This clone was recorded only once. The J gene is TRBJ1-3, the V gene TRBV5-1; no clear D. In germline, CDR1 is SGHRS, CDR2 YFSETQ. The V end lost 2 bases, the J end lost 0 bases, and 6 bases lay between the germline ends. The CDR3 spans 14 residues. Here the CDR3 reads CASSFTNSGNTIYF. As DNA, the CDR3 is TGCGCCAGCAGCTTCACCAACTCTGGAAACACCATATATTTT.

This clone was observed a single time. CDR3 residues: CASSLRPDWETQYF. The CDR3 DNA reads as TGTGCCAGCAGCTTAAGACCAGACTGGGAGACCCAGTACTTC. The rearrangement joins TRBV7-3 to TRBJ2-5; no definite D call. The CDR3 loop spans 14 amino acids. V was shortened by 1 base and J by 5 bases, with 11 bases between the two germline ends. Per germline, CDR1 SGHTA and CDR2 FQGTGA. The full variable domain, rest sourced from reference TRBV7-3 and TRBJ2-5, is GAGVSQTPSNKVTEKGKYVELRCDPISGHTALYWYRQSLGQGPEFLIYFQGTGAADDSGLPNDRFFAVRPEGSVSTLKIQRTERGDSAVYLCASSLRPDWETQYFGPGTRLLVL.

This clone showed up just a few times. The chain combines TRBV4-2 with TRBJ1-1; D is unresolved. Trimming took off 4 bases at V and 3 bases at J, with 12 bases between the two ends. Germline CDR1 is LGHNA and CDR2 is YNFKEQ. The CDR3 consists of 14 residues. This chain's CDR3 is CASSLPQGYTEAFF. CDR3 coding DNA: TGTGCCAGCAGCCTCCCACAAGGCTACACTGAAGCTTTCTTT.